The 20 T cell receptor beta chains presented below share a single source sample, sequenced in a study of T-cell reconstitution after alpha-beta-depleted transplantation in children (dated by TCRdb to 2016 to 2018). The time point label for this specimen denotes: day 60 (about 2 months) after transplantation. The label giving this sample's treatment or condition can be read as: allogeneic hematopoietic cell transplantation with graft depleted of TCRalphabeta T cells and CD19 B cells. Library preparation used PCR. These reads were obtained on an Illumina HiSeq 2500. TCR libraries were prepared with molecular barcoding, using unique molecular identifiers to normalize TCRbeta repertoire quantification. The public reads were quality trimmed at Q25 with fastp and then assembled into clones with MiXCR by TCRdb, keeping productive beta chains. One record per CDR3 amino acid sequence lists the most common genes and DNA. The sample has 40,000 to 55,000 distinct CDR3 sequences on record, 9.2% of them singletons. The biggest ten clones account for 25% to 30% of the sample.

Sample: PBMCs, mostly from graft donor cells, taken 60 days after TCRalphabeta/CD19-depleted stem cell transplant. These receptors came from a male patient under 10 years old who had a stem cell transplant for chronic granulomatous disease, so the T cells may come from the graft donor.

This clonotype was observed at least ten times. The chain recombines TRBV20-1 with TRBJ2-2, with TRBD2 as a possible D gene (5 bases). The germline V gene has CDR1 DFQATT and CDR2 SNEGSKA (reference sequence). Trimming took 6 bases from V and 6 from J, leaving 14 bases between them. This CDR3 spans 13 amino acids. For the CDR3, the DNA is TGCAGTGCCGCCCAGCCAGCGGCCGGGGAGCTGTTTTTT. Its translation is CSAAQPAAGELFF.

Many counts were recorded for this clonotype. The genes are TRBV10-3 and TRBJ2-7; D call uncertain. The CDR3 is 11 residues long. V was trimmed by 8 bases and J by 5 bases, leaving 10 bases between them. The germline gives CDR1 ENHRY, CDR2 SYGVKD. The CDR3 reads CAISTRDEQYF. The DNA of the CDR3 is TGTGCCATCTCAACACGGGACGAGCAGTACTTC.

This clonotype has just a few counts. The rearrangement links TRBV2 to TRBJ1-5, with no clear D. Trimming removed 4 bases from V and 0 bases from J, with 7 bases in between. The CDR3 is made up of 14 amino acids. CDR1 SNHLY and CDR2 FYNNEI come from the germline V gene. CDR3 amino acids: CASSGTLSNQPQHF. The CDR3, as DNA: TGTGCCAGCAGTGGGACCCTTAGCAATCAGCCCCAGCATTTT.

The chain combines TRBV25-1 with TRBJ2-1; 9 bases are a match to TRBD2. Germline V gene sequence: CDR1 MGHDK, CDR2 SYGVNS. The CDR3 contains 14 residues. Trimming at V came to 5 bases and at J to 4 bases, leaving 3 bases not matched to a gene. Here the CDR3 reads CASSKREAYNEQFF. The CDR3 DNA is TGTGCCAGCAGTAAGCGGGAGGCTTACAATGAGCAGTTCTTC. The full variable domain, its missing parts supplied by reference TRBV25-1 and TRBJ2-1, is EADIYQTPRYLVIGTGKKITLECSQTMGHDKMYWYQQDPGMELHLIHYSYGVNSTEKGDLSSESTVSRIRTEHFPLTLESARPSHTSQYLCASSKREAYNEQFFGPGTRLTVL.

Many counts were recorded for this clonotype. The CDR3 sequence: CASSLRGRLEKPQHF. The CDR3 DNA reads TGTGCCAGCAGTTTAAGGGGGAGGCTTGAGAAGCCCCAGCATTTT. The chain links TRBV28 to TRBJ1-5, with a tentative D call TRBD1 (6 bases). This CDR3 is 15 amino acids long. V was clipped by 2 bases and J by 8 bases, with 16 bases between them. Germline V gene data show CDR1 as MDHEN and CDR2 as SYDVKM.

The chain links TRBV6-1 to TRBJ2-3; 13 bases fit TRBD2. The CDR3 is 15 residues long. The germline V gene has CDR1 MNHNS and CDR2 SASEGT. V shed 10 bases and J 6 bases; nucleotides not matched to a gene: 10. CDR3: CATSGLAGAGDTQYF. The CDR3 nucleotides are TGTGCCACTAGCGGACTAGCGGGAGCAGGTGATACGCAGTATTTT.

This clonotype was counted many times. The chain employs TRBV27 and TRBJ2-7, with 7 positions matching TRBD1. This CDR3 region has 16 residues. With 3 bases clipped from V and 6 bases from J, the junction kept 14 bases outside the gene matches. CDR1 and CDR2 (germline): MNHEY, SMNVEV (reference sequence). The CDR3 reads CASSFSGTHTGAEQYF. For the CDR3, the DNA is TGTGCCAGCAGTTTTTCGGGAACCCACACAGGGGCCGAGCAGTACTTC.

This clonotype was recorded once. The J gene is TRBJ1-2, the V gene TRBV6-5; 7 bases line up with TRBD1. CDR1 and CDR2 from the germline V gene are MNHEY and SVGAGI. Germline trimming cut 4 bases from V and 5 bases from J; bases unmatched to any gene: 7. This CDR3 is built from 14 residues. DNA of the CDR3: TGTGCCAGCAGTTCCACCGGGACAGCGTATGGCTACACCTTC. It encodes CASSSTGTAYGYTF.

Ten or more counts support this clonotype. This chain links TRBV12-3 or TRBV12-4 with TRBJ2-7; TRBD2 might be the D (7 bases). The germline V and J ends were trimmed by 6 bases and 6 bases, with 27 bases remaining between them. This CDR3 has 17 amino acids. CDR3 sequence (DNA): TGTGCCAGCAGGGCAGCGCTAGGGGGAGGGTTAGGTGGCGAGCAGTACTTC. This gives the protein CASRAALGGGLGGEQYF.

This clonotype has at least ten counts. This sequence joins TRBV15 and TRBJ2-7; a possible D gene is TRBD2 (6 bases). V lost 0 bases, J lost 5 bases, and 14 bases lay in between. The germline CDR1 and CDR2 sequences are LNHNV and YYDKDF (reference sequence). The CDR3 contains 15 residues. CDR3: CATSREEGGGDEQYF. CDR3 sequence (DNA): TGTGCCACCAGCAGAGAGGAGGGAGGAGGAGACGAGCAGTACTTC. The variable domain in full, with the rest retrieved from reference TRBV15 and TRBJ2-7, is DAMVIQNPRYQVTQFGKPVTLSCSQTLNHNVMYWYQQKSSQAPKLLFHYYDKDFNNEADTPDNFQSRRPNTSFCFLDIRSPGLGDTAMYLCATSREEGGGDEQYFGPGTRLTVT.

This clonotype was found many times. This chain joins TRBV12-3 or TRBV12-4 and TRBJ1-2; D gene ambiguous. Trimming cost V 4 bases and J 4 bases, with 16 bases left between them. The CDR3 runs to 15 residues. The CDR3 region is CASSSHLGPGYGYTF. CDR3 DNA: TGTGCCAGCAGTTCGCACCTAGGCCCTGGCTATGGCTACACCTTC.

The V gene is TRBV11-2, the J gene TRBJ2-7; a weak D match, TRBD2 (5 bases). Trimming pared 3 bases from V and 5 bases from J, leaving 14 bases between. The germline V gene encodes CDR1 SGHAT and CDR2 FQNNGV. This CDR3 region has 14 residues. CDR3 loop: CASSLAPGIHEQYF. CDR3 nucleotides: TGTGCCAGCAGCTTGGCTCCGGGGATCCACGAGCAGTACTTC.

This clonotype has just a few counts. This chain connects TRBV4-1 to TRBJ2-1, with TRBD2 matching 9 bases. The CDR3 spans 17 residues. Trimming cost V 4 bases and J 3 bases; bases outside gene matches: 10. The germline CDR1 and CDR2 sequences are MGHRA and YSYEKL. This CDR3 is CASSPLGRAGGYNEQFF. The CDR3 coding sequence is TGCGCCAGCAGCCCCTTGGGGCGAGCGGGAGGCTACAATGAGCAGTTCTTC.

This clonotype has a handful of counts. This chain links TRBV12-3 or TRBV12-4 with TRBJ1-1; a weak D match, TRBD1 (6 bases). CDR3 size: 14 residues. V lost 7 bases, J lost 1 base, and 13 bases lay in between. The CDR3 region is CASIKQGKNTEAFF. Written as DNA, the CDR3 is TGTGCCAGCATAAAACAGGGCAAGAACACTGAAGCTTTCTTT.

This clonotype was seen at least ten times. V usage is TRBV11-2 and J usage is TRBJ2-1, with 9 positions matching TRBD2. CDR3 size: 14 residues. Germline trimming cut 6 bases from V and 4 bases from J; bases unmatched to any gene: 4. From germline, CDR1 is SGHAT and CDR2 FQNNGV. The CDR3 DNA sequence: TGTGCCAGCAGGGTGACTAGCGGATACAATGAGCAGTTCTTC. This sequence encodes CASRVTSGYNEQFF.

The rearrangement links TRBV7-9 to TRBJ2-3; D is unresolved. Germline CDR1 and CDR2: SEHNR and FQNEAQ (reference sequence). V shed 1 base and J shed 2 bases, with 13 bases lying between them. The CDR3 spans 16 residues. CDR3 nucleotides: TGTGCCAGCAGCTTAGTACAGCCAGATGTCACAGATACGCAGTATTTT. This encodes CASSLVQPDVTDTQYF.

This clonotype has only a few counts. The V and J genes are TRBV7-9 and TRBJ2-1; D is possibly TRBD1 or TRBD2 (5 bases each). The CDR3 is made up of 15 amino acids. Trimming removed 4 bases at V and 9 bases at J, with 19 bases between. Germline CDR1 reads SEHNR; CDR2 reads FQNEAQ (reference sequence). The CDR3 nucleotides read TGTGCCAGCAGCTCGTGGGGGAACGGGTGGGGTGAGCAGTTCTTC. This codes for CASSSWGNGWGEQFF.

This clonotype has at least ten counts. The chain is built from TRBV27 and TRBJ2-1, with 9 bases matching TRBD1. The CDR3 contains 13 residues. Germline loops: CDR1 MNHEY, CDR2 SMNVEV (reference sequence). V lost 3 bases and J lost 9; bases outside the gene matches: 3. The CDR3 is CASSFNRGLEQFF. Here the CDR3 DNA reads TGTGCCAGCAGTTTTAACAGGGGGCTTGAGCAGTTCTTC.

The chain employs TRBV2 and TRBJ2-5; 12 bases map to TRBD2. Germline V lookup: CDR1 SNHLY, CDR2 FYNNEI. The CDR3 has 16 residues. J was trimmed by 0 bases and V by 1 base; bases with no gene match: 0. CDR3 nucleotides: TGTGCCAGCAGTGAAGGGACTAGCGGGGACCAAGAGACCCAGTACTTC. It is translated as CASSEGTSGDQETQYF.

V and J are TRBV3-1 and TRBJ2-3; D unresolved. The germline V gene encodes CDR1 LGHDT and CDR2 YNNKEL (reference sequence). Trimming removed 11 bases at V and 1 base at J, with 19 bases between. The CDR3 contains 15 residues. The CDR3 is CASCQDWIGTDTQYF. Here the CDR3 DNA reads TGTGCCTCCTGCCAAGATTGGATCGGCACAGATACGCAGTATTTT.